The 22 T cell receptor beta chains below all came from one sample that was sequenced in a study of shared clonotypes between healthy human individuals. The table came from immunoSEQ multiplex PCR; TCRdb's copy has only in-frame clones and leaves some out. This table holds around 1,900,000 clones, just under 95% found once. Selected positively for CCR7 and CD45RO-negative, naive CD8 cells excluded terminally differentiated effector memory CD45RA+ cells. Sequencing input: naive CD8+ T cells from PBMCs. The receptors derive from a man aged 18 to 29 in good health. Some clones in this sample may be carry-over from other donors' samples.

This chain connects TRBV11-2 to TRBJ2-7, with D possibly TRBD2 on 6 matching bases. Germline CDR1 reads SGHAT; CDR2 reads FQNNGV. V shed 3 bases and J shed 4 bases, with 10 bases lying between them. The CDR3 is 13 amino acids. The CDR3 loop reads CASSFSSEYEQYF. The CDR3 coding sequence is TGTGCCAGCAGCTTTTCTAGCGAGTACGAGCAGTACTTC.

This chain uses TRBV7-9 with TRBJ1-1, with no clear D. Trimming cost V 5 bases and J 5 bases, with 12 bases left between them. The CDR3 is 13 residues long. Germline V gene sequence: CDR1 SEHNR, CDR2 FQNEAQ (reference sequence). CDR3 coding DNA: TGTGCCAGCAGCCAATATTACCCGACTGAAGCTTTCTTT. Translated, it gives CASSQYYPTEAFF.

This chain joins TRBV6-1 and TRBJ1-3; D possibly corresponds to TRBD1 (6 bases). Between the trimmed V and J ends, which lost 4 bases and 0 bases, there was a span of 22 bases. CDR1 and CDR2 from the germline V gene are MNHNS and SASEGT. This CDR3 spans 19 amino acids. CDR3 sequence: CASSGGDTAKKHSGNTIYF. For the CDR3, the DNA is TGTGCCAGCAGTGGAGGGGACACAGCAAAGAAACACTCTGGAAACACCATATATTTT.

The CDR3 nucleotides are TGTGCCAGCAGCTCCGAGGGTAGGGGTGGCAATCAGCCCCAGCATTTT. Its protein product is CASSSEGRGGNQPQHF. This chain links TRBV7-9 with TRBJ1-5; a weak D match, TRBD1 (5 bases). Germline CDR1 is SEHNR and CDR2 is FQNEAQ (reference sequence). V was pared by 4 bases and J by 2 bases, with 15 bases between. CDR3 length equals 16 residues.

The rearrangement uses TRBV5-6 and TRBJ2-5; D is ambiguous. This CDR3 comprises 15 residues. CDR1 is SGHDT, CDR2 YYEEEE, per germline. V dropped 0 bases and J dropped 3 bases, with 12 bases sitting between them. The CDR3 reads CASSLVTSKKETQYF. The DNA for the CDR3 is TGTGCCAGCAGCTTGGTGACAAGTAAAAAAGAGACCCAGTACTTC.

The chain couples TRBV6-1 to TRBJ2-1; the D is unclear. Per germline, CDR1 MNHNS and CDR2 SASEGT. This CDR3 spans 12 amino acids. V lost 7 bases to trimming and J lost 3 bases, with 7 bases between them. The CDR3 sequence: CASNRFYNEQFF. The CDR3 bases are TGTGCCAGCAATAGGTTCTACAATGAGCAGTTCTTC.

A note on this clone: Within the sample, other DNA sequences also encode this same CDR3. V usage is TRBV27 and J usage is TRBJ2-5; 8 positions match TRBD1. V shed 5 bases and J 2 bases; nucleotides not matched to a gene: 4. The CDR3 contains 14 residues. CDR1 and CDR2 (germline): MNHEY, SMNVEV (reference sequence). CDR3 sequence: CASSPRTGQETQYF. CDR3 DNA: TGTGCCAGCAGTCCCCGGACAGGGCAAGAGACCCAGTACTTC.

Worth noting for this clone: The sample contains more than one DNA sequence encoding this CDR3. This rearrangement joins TRBV27 to TRBJ2-1; D remains ambiguous. Germline V gene data show CDR1 as MNHEY and CDR2 as SMNVEV (reference sequence). Trimming shortened V by 3 bases and J by 2 bases, and 5 bases separated the two germline ends. The CDR3 is made up of 13 amino acids. CDR3 nucleotide sequence: TGTGCCAGCAGTTTCACAGCCTACAATGAGCAGTTCTTC. Protein: CASSFTAYNEQFF.

The V gene is TRBV15, the J gene TRBJ2-7, with no clear D. Deletions cut 1 base from V and 6 bases from J, with 4 bases between. In germline, CDR1 is LNHNV, CDR2 YYDKDF (reference sequence). The CDR3 runs 11 residues. DNA for the CDR3: TGTGCCACCAGCAGAGGTTCCGAGCAGTACTTC. Protein: CATSRGSEQYF.

V usage is TRBV27 and J usage is TRBJ1-1, with 10 bases lining up with TRBD1. The V gene end was trimmed by 8 bases and the J gene end by 7 bases; junction bases not matched to a gene: 7. CDR1 is MNHEY, CDR2 SMNVEV, per germline (reference sequence). CDR3 length: 13 amino acids. The CDR3 region has the DNA TGTGCCAGCCGCAGACAGGGGGCCCGTGAAGCTTTCTTT. This translates into CASRRQGAREAFF.

The V gene is TRBV7-9, the J gene TRBJ2-3, with 7 bases identical to TRBD2. Germline CDR1 is SEHNR and CDR2 is FQNEAQ (reference sequence). Losses at the gene ends were 0 bases for V and 4 bases for J; bases not matched to a gene: 10. CDR3 length: 17 residues. CDR3 nucleotide sequence: TGTGCCAGCAGCTTAGCTTTGGCGGGAGTTATTTCAGATACGCAGTATTTT. Translating it yields CASSLALAGVISDTQYF.

This chain uses TRBV28 with TRBJ1-4; D call uncertain. The CDR3 is 13 amino acids. With 6 bases removed from V and 2 bases from J, the gap between germline ends came to 7 bases. Germline V CDR1 and CDR2: MDHEN, SYDVKM. The CDR3 protein is CASSGMTNEKLFF. The CDR3 coding sequence is TGTGCCAGCAGCGGGATGACTAATGAAAAACTGTTTTTT.

The gene calls are TRBV7-9 and TRBJ1-1; 7 bases match TRBD1. Trimming removed 1 base from V and 0 bases from J; junction bases left unmatched: 8. This CDR3 is 17 amino acids long. The germline CDR1 and CDR2 sequences are SEHNR and FQNEAQ (reference sequence). CDR3 DNA: TGTGCCAGCAGCTTAGGGTACTCGACAGGGCTGAACACTGAAGCTTTCTTT. This gives the protein CASSLGYSTGLNTEAFF.

Worth noting for this clone: The identical CDR3 is also encoded by other nucleotide sequences in the sample. The chain couples TRBV27 to TRBJ2-3; D call uncertain. The V gene's germline CDR1 is MNHEY and CDR2 SMNVEV (reference sequence). Trimming removed 1 base from V and 6 bases from J, with 5 bases in between. This CDR3 is 12 amino acids long. CDR3 sequence reads: CASSLLGDTQYF. Written as DNA, the CDR3 is TGTGCCAGCAGTTTATTGGGGGATACGCAGTATTTT.

This clone is a singleton in its sample. This rearrangement joins TRBV27 to TRBJ2-1; 7 bases align to TRBD1. Germline V gene sequence: CDR1 MNHEY, CDR2 SMNVEV (reference sequence). The CDR3 spans 18 residues. V lost 3 bases, J lost 6 bases, and 17 bases stayed unmatched. The CDR3 sequence: CASSLAPDRTPRGNEQFF. CDR3 nucleotide sequence: TGTGCCAGCAGTTTGGCCCCGGACAGGACCCCTCGGGGCAATGAGCAGTTCTTC.

CDR3 protein: CASSFAQGGDPWGYTF. CDR3 DNA: TGTGCCAGCAGTTTTGCGCAGGGGGGGGACCCTTGGGGCTACACCTTC. This chain connects TRBV27 to TRBJ1-2; TRBD1 agrees at 7 bases. This CDR3 is 16 amino acids long. Looked up from germline, CDR1 is MNHEY and CDR2 is SMNVEV (reference sequence). V was clipped by 3 bases and J by 8 bases; unmatched bases: 15.

This chain links TRBV7-9 with TRBJ2-7, with TRBD2 matching 8 bases. The V gene's germline CDR1 is SEHNR and CDR2 FQNEAQ (reference sequence). The CDR3 covers 16 residues. The J segment lost 4 bases and the V segment lost 4 bases, leaving 12 bases of the junction unmatched. CDR3 sequence: CASSSGLASRDYEQYF. The CDR3 DNA reads as TGTGCCAGCAGCTCCGGACTAGCTTCACGGGATTACGAGCAGTACTTC.

V is TRBV6-1 and J is TRBJ2-1; TRBD2 aligns across 9 bases. J was trimmed by 4 bases and V by 6 bases; bases with no gene match: 4. Per germline, CDR1 MNHNS and CDR2 SASEGT. CDR3 length equals 14 residues. The CDR3 here is CASRPSGGYNEQFF. Written as DNA, the CDR3 is TGTGCCAGCAGACCCAGCGGGGGGTACAATGAGCAGTTCTTC.

The V gene is TRBV28, the J gene TRBJ2-1; D remains ambiguous. CDR3 length: 8 amino acids. V was clipped by 7 bases and J by 8 bases, with 0 bases between them. Germline V lookup: CDR1 MDHEN, CDR2 SYDVKM. The CDR3 DNA is TGTGCCAGCAATGAGCAGTTCTTC. This encodes CASNEQFF.

J is TRBJ2-7 and V is TRBV28; possible D gene TRBD2, 5 bases. The V and J ends lost 3 bases and 0 bases respectively, with 12 bases between them. The length of the CDR3 is 15 residues. In germline, CDR1 is MDHEN, CDR2 SYDVKM. CDR3 in DNA: TGTGCCAGCAGTTTCCTCGAAGGGAGCTCCTACGAGCAGTACTTC. Translating gives CASSFLEGSSYEQYF.

This sequence joins TRBV23-1 and TRBJ1-5; no reliable D call. TRBV23-1 is assigned to the ORF class and has an uncertain function. CDR3 size: 9 residues. The CDR3 loop is CAEKGSQHF. The CDR3 DNA reads TGCGCAGAGAAAGGGTCCCAGCATTTT.

This chain links TRBV27 with TRBJ2-1; D is undetermined. From germline, CDR1 is MNHEY and CDR2 SMNVEV (reference sequence). The CDR3 is 13 amino acids. Trimming pared 4 bases from V and 4 bases from J, leaving 8 bases between. CDR3 nucleotide sequence: TGTGCCAGCAGTTACGACGATTACAATGAGCAGTTCTTC. Its translation: CASSYDDYNEQFF.